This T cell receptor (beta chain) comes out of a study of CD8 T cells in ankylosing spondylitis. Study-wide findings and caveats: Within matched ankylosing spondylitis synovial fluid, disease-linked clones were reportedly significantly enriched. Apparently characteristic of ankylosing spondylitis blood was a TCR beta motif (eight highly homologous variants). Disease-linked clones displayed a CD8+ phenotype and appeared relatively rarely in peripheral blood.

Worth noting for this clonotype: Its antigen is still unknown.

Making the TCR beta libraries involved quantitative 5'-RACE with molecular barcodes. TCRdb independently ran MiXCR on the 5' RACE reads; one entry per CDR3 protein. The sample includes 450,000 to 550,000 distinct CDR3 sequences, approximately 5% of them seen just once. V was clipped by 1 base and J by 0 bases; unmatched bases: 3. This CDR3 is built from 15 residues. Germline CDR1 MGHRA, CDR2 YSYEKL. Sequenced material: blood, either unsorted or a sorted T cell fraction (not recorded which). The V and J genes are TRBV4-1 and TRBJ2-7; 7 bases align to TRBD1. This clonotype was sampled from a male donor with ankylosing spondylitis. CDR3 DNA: TGCGCCAGCAGCCAAGTGCCAGGGGGCTCCTACGAGCAGTACTTC. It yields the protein CASSQVPGGSYEQYF.